The rows below give T cell receptor beta chains drawn from one sample of a study of OX40 agonist ivuxolimab in advanced cancers. Here immunoSEQ multiplex PCR was the method, and the copy in TCRdb shows in-frame clones only, minus some. The table lists 85,000 to 100,000 clones, around 92% of them singletons, with about 0.3% in the top ten. Sequencing used CD4+ or CD8+ T cells sorted from blood, obtained in a trial of the OX40 agonist ivuxolimab. Receptors originate from an adult with an advanced solid tumor such as melanoma, head and neck, liver or kidney cancer. CDR3s include the opening cysteine and the closing phenylalanine or tryptophan. The order of the fields is J gene, D gene, clone size, V gene, CDR3 protein, CDR3 DNA. A D gene is named only where the DNA matches it firmly. Clone size is stated in some rows and not others, as once, few, many or a class when expanded.

>TRBJ1-1|TRBD1|-|TRBV28
CASRDRAEAFF
TGTGCCAGCAGGGACAGGGCTGAAGCTTTCTTT
>TRBJ1-5|-|-|TRBV19
CASSLDSGNQPQHF
TGTGCCAGTAGTCTGGACAGTGGAAATCAGCCCCAGCATTTT
>TRBJ2-3|TRBD2|-|TRBV6-1
CASSDWAGDEDTQYF
TGTGCCAGCAGTGATTGGGCGGGAGATGAAGATACGCAGTATTTT
>TRBJ2-3|-|few|TRBV10-3
CAISDTDTQYF
TGTGCCATCAGTGACACAGATACGCAGTATTTT
>TRBJ2-1|-|-|TRBV15
CATSRDENSYNEQFF
TGTGCCACCAGCAGAGACGAGAACTCCTACAATGAGCAGTTCTTC
>TRBJ2-4|TRBD2|-|TRBV6-1
CASSERRTSGGGAKNIQYF
TGTGCCAGCAGTGAAAGAAGGACTAGCGGGGGGGGAGCCAAAAACATTCAGTACTTC
>TRBJ2-1|-|-|TRBV29-1
CSVSRKGYEQFF
TGCAGCGTGTCCCGGAAGGGTTATGAGCAGTTCTTC
>TRBJ2-3|TRBD1|-|TRBV13
CASSLDRTDTQYF
TGTGCCAGCAGCCTGGACAGGACAGATACGCAGTATTTT
>TRBJ1-1|-|-|TRBV29-1
CSVEGTESTEAFF
TGCAGCGTTGAAGGGACAGAGAGCACTGAAGCTTTCTTT
>TRBJ1-2|-|-|TRBV21-1
CASSKGGQGDGYTF
TGTGCCAGCAGCAAAGGGGGACAGGGAGATGGCTACACCTTC
>TRBJ2-1|-|once|TRBV28
CASSRQYNEQFF
TGTGCCAGCAGCAGACAGTACAATGAGCAGTTCTTC
>TRBJ2-3|-|-|TRBV28
CASSFSGTDTQYF
TGTGCCAGCAGTTTCAGTGGCACAGATACGCAGTATTTT
>TRBJ2-3|-|-|TRBV5-1
CASYGESDTQYF
TGCGCCAGCTACGGGGAGTCAGATACGCAGTATTTT
>TRBJ2-1|-|once|TRBV18
CASSPGRAVYAYNEQFF
TGTGCCAGCTCACCCGGCAGGGCAGTGTATGCCTACAATGAGCAGTTCTTC
>TRBJ2-1|-|-|TRBV7-8
CASSLPGAGRGLYNEQFF
TGTGCCAGCAGCTTACCGGGCGCGGGAAGGGGCTTGTACAATGAGCAGTTCTTC
>TRBJ2-7|-|-|TRBV7-2
CASRISHSYEQYF
TGTGCCAGCAGGATCAGTCACTCCTACGAGCAGTACTTC
>TRBJ2-3|TRBD2|-|TRBV7-9
CASSLDRGGGVDTQYF
TGTGCCAGCAGCTTAGATCGGGGGGGCGGTGTCGATACGCAGTATTTT
>TRBJ1-2|-|-|TRBV6-1
CASSEVRPLHYGYTF
TGTGCCAGCAGTGAAGTCCGCCCTCTGCACTATGGCTACACCTTC
>TRBJ1-5|TRBD1|-|TRBV2
CASSEGGGQVRQPQHF
TGTGCCAGCAGTGAGGGGGGGGGACAGGTTCGTCAGCCCCAGCATTTT
>TRBJ1-4|-|-|TRBV5-4
CASSSVQDANEKLFF
TGTGCCAGCAGCTCGGTACAGGACGCGAATGAAAAACTGTTTTTT
>TRBJ2-3|-|-|TRBV7-9
CASSPSTDTQYF
TGTGCCAGCAGCCCAAGCACAGATACGCAGTATTTT
>TRBJ1-2|-|-|TRBV10-1
CASSLYGQGYVPNYGYTF
TGCGCCAGCAGCCTTTATGGGCAGGGTTACGTACCTAACTATGGCTACACCTTC
>TRBJ2-7|-|-|TRBV7-2
CASSLFGSSYEQYF
TGTGCCAGCAGCTTGTTTGGGAGCTCCTACGAGCAGTACTTC
>TRBJ2-2|TRBD1|-|TRBV29-1
CSVAGQGVSTGELFF
TGCAGCGTCGCGGGACAGGGGGTATCGACCGGGGAGCTGTTTTTT
>TRBJ2-1|TRBD2|-|TRBV6-5
CASSSHSGRAYGEQFF
TGTGCCAGCAGTTCCCACAGCGGGAGGGCCTATGGTGAGCAGTTCTTC
>TRBJ2-1|TRBD2|once|TRBV15
CATSRAGGPYEQFF
TGTGCCACCAGCAGAGCGGGGGGGCCTTATGAGCAGTTCTTC
>TRBJ2-1|-|-|TRBV18
CASSPPNLNEQFF
TGTGCCAGCTCACCACCGAATTTAAATGAGCAGTTCTTC
>TRBJ1-1|-|-|TRBV2
CASSPARGRLNTEAFF
TGTGCCAGCAGTCCCGCCCGAGGCCGGCTGAACACTGAAGCTTTTTTT
>TRBJ1-5|-|-|TRBV28
CASYSVGDNQPQHF
TGTGCCAGCTATTCAGTGGGGGACAATCAGCCCCAGCATTTT
>TRBJ2-1|-|-|TRBV5-1
CASSLPSNPTKSWSSYNEQFF
TGCGCCAGCAGCTTGCCCTCGAACCCTACCAAGTCGTGGAGCTCCTACAATGAGCAGTTCTTC
>TRBJ1-2|-|-|TRBV21-1
CASSKRGAVGYTF
TGTGCCAGCAGCAAACGAGGGGCGGTTGGCTACACCTTC
>TRBJ1-1|TRBD1|-|TRBV7-3
CASSPQTGIGFSGTEAFF
TGTGCCAGCAGCCCACAGACAGGGATCGGGTTTTCTGGCACTGAAGCTTTCTTT
>TRBJ2-1|-|-|TRBV30
CAWSVGVEAYNEQFF
TGTGCCTGGAGTGTTGGAGTGGAAGCCTACAATGAGCAGTTCTTC
>TRBJ2-5|TRBD1|-|TRBV5-1
CASSFNPGGQETQYF
TGCGCCAGCAGCTTCAACCCAGGGGGACAAGAGACCCAGTACTTC
>TRBJ2-3|-|-|TRBV5-6
CASSRSSTDTQYF
TGTGCCAGCAGCCGTTCTAGCACAGATACGCAGTATTTT
>TRBJ1-6|-|-|TRBV5-1
CASSFIYPDNSPLHF
TGCGCCAGCAGCTTCATCTACCCGGATAATTCACCCCTCCACTTT
>TRBJ2-5|-|-|TRBV14
CASSYNGETQYF
TGTGCCAGCAGCTACAACGGAGAGACCCAGTACTTC
>TRBJ1-2|TRBD1|-|TRBV12-5
CAATPDRGRSGYTF
TGTGCCGCTACCCCGGACAGGGGGAGGTCTGGCTACACCTTC
>TRBJ1-2|-|-|TRBV18
CASSPTRGEGYTF
TGTGCCAGCTCACCGACGCGGGGCGAAGGTTACACCTTC
>TRBJ1-3|-|-|TRBV2
CASTDPGNTIYF
TGTGCCAGCACAGATCCCGGAAACACCATATATTTT
>TRBJ1-2|-|-|TRBV7-3
CASSTTTGYGYTF
TGTGCCAGCAGCACAACGACCGGATATGGCTACACCTTC
>TRBJ1-1|-|-|TRBV12-5
CASGPAGRLNTEAFF
TGTGCTAGTGGGCCTGCGGGACGGTTGAACACTGAAGCTTTCTTT
>TRBJ2-1|TRBD1|-|TRBV6-6
CASSLHRGNEQFF
TGTGCCAGCAGTCTCCACAGGGGCAATGAGCAGTTCTTC
>TRBJ2-4|-|-|TRBV7-9
CASTATRGAKNIQYF
TGTGCCAGCACCGCAACGCGGGGAGCCAAAAACATTCAGTACTTC
>TRBJ2-7|TRBD2|-|TRBV6-1
CASSEAGGDWPSEQYF
TGTGCCAGCAGTGAAGCGGGGGGGGACTGGCCCTCCGAGCAGTACTTC
>TRBJ1-1|-|-|TRBV9
CASSVEPRGNTEAFF
TGTGCCAGCAGCGTAGAGCCCCGGGGGAACACTGAAGCTTTCTTT
>TRBJ1-1|-|-|TRBV7-9
CASSFSTGDTEAFF
TGTGCCAGCAGCTTTTCCACCGGGGACACTGAAGCTTTCTTT
>TRBJ2-7|-|-|TRBV18
CASSTSHQAYEQYF
TGTGCCAGCTCGACATCCCACCAAGCCTACGAGCAGTACTTC
>TRBJ2-2|TRBD1|-|TRBV29-1
CSVETLDRANTGELFF
TGCAGCGTTGAAACCTTGGACAGGGCGAACACCGGGGAGCTGTTTTTT
>TRBJ2-3|-|-|TRBV2
CASRRETGADTQYF
TGTGCCAGCAGGCGCGAAACGGGAGCGGATACGCAGTATTTT
>TRBJ2-5|-|-|TRBV2
CASTLLAGFGETQYF
TGTGCCAGCACCCTACTAGCAGGGTTCGGGGAGACCCAGTACTTC
>TRBJ2-4|-|-|TRBV7-3
CASSLDPTDIQYF
TGTGCCAGCAGCTTAGACCCTACCGACATTCAGTACTTC
>TRBJ1-6|-|-|TRBV7-2
CASSFLGQGNSPLHF
TGTGCCAGCAGCTTTTTAGGGCAGGGGAATTCACCCCTCCACTTT
>TRBJ2-2|-|-|TRBV5-1
CASSLLWRRANTGELFF
TGCGCCAGCAGCTTACTTTGGAGGAGGGCGAACACCGGGGAGCTGTTTTTT
>TRBJ1-5|-|-|TRBV19
CASSIIQVNQPQHF
TGTGCCAGTAGTATAATCCAGGTCAATCAGCCCCAGCATTTT
>TRBJ1-1|-|-|TRBV29-1
CSVEVRGDMNTEAFF
TGCAGCGTTGAAGTCCGGGGCGACATGAACACTGAAGCTTTCTTT